A selection of T cell receptor beta chains follows, all from one sample in a study of T cells in Graves' hyperthyroidism and ophthalmopathy. Each CDR3 protein is one row after TCRdb ran MiXCR on the multiplex PCR reads. The table records about 410,000 distinct CDR3 sequences, about 15% of them present only once. Sequencing was done on a sample of blood. The receptors originated from a man younger than 35 with Graves' ophthalmopathy. The CDR3 runs from the conserved cysteine through the conserved F or W. D genes are given only for firm matches. Some rows mark clone size as missing; the rest say once, few, many or name a class of expanded clone.

j_gene: TRBJ2-7
v_gene: TRBV12-3/TRBV12-4
abundance: many
d_gene: -
CDR3nt: TGTGCCAGCAGCTTGGACCCCTACGAGCAGTACTTC
CDR3aa: CASSLDPYEQYF

j_gene: TRBJ1-4
v_gene: TRBV11-2
abundance: many
d_gene: -
CDR3nt: TGTGCCAGCAGCCAACAAGGGGATTTAGAAAAACTGTTTTTT
CDR3aa: CASSQQGDLEKLFF

j_gene: TRBJ1-1
v_gene: TRBV6-5
abundance: many
d_gene: -
CDR3nt: TGTGCCAGCAGTTACGCCCCGGGACCGGACACTGAAGCTTTCTTT
CDR3aa: CASSYAPGPDTEAFF

j_gene: TRBJ2-7
v_gene: TRBV27
abundance: many
d_gene: -
CDR3nt: TGTGCCAGCAGTTTGGTCCACTCCTACGAGCAGTACTTC
CDR3aa: CASSLVHSYEQYF

j_gene: TRBJ2-3
v_gene: TRBV20-1
abundance: many
d_gene: -
CDR3nt: TGCAGTGCTAGAGATACTCTGGTAGATACGCAGTATTTT
CDR3aa: CSARDTLVDTQYF

j_gene: TRBJ2-3
v_gene: TRBV12-3/TRBV12-4
abundance: -
d_gene: TRBD2
CDR3nt: TGTGCCAGCAGTTTTGGGGGACTAGCGCCAGATACGCAGTATTTT
CDR3aa: CASSFGGLAPDTQYF

j_gene: TRBJ1-5
v_gene: TRBV19
abundance: -
d_gene: -
CDR3nt: TGTGCCAGTAGCCGACAGACCGGCAGCAATCAGCCCCAGCATTTT
CDR3aa: CASSRQTGSNQPQHF

j_gene: TRBJ2-1
v_gene: TRBV20-1
abundance: -
d_gene: -
CDR3nt: TGCAGTGCTTCCTGGGACACCAACTACAATGAGCAGTTCTTC
CDR3aa: CSASWDTNYNEQFF

j_gene: TRBJ1-1
v_gene: TRBV18
abundance: many
d_gene: -
CDR3nt: TGTGCCAGCTCACCACCGCCAGCAAACACTGAAGCTTTCTTT
CDR3aa: CASSPPPANTEAFF

j_gene: TRBJ2-5
v_gene: TRBV9
abundance: -
d_gene: TRBD2
CDR3nt: TGTGCCAGCAGCCGTCTAGCGGCCCAAGGGACCCAGTACTTC
CDR3aa: CASSRLAAQGTQYF

j_gene: TRBJ2-2
v_gene: TRBV25-1
abundance: -
d_gene: -
CDR3nt: TGTGCCAGCAGTGAATTTAAATACACCGGGGAGCTGTTTTTT
CDR3aa: CASSEFKYTGELFF

j_gene: TRBJ2-1
v_gene: TRBV20-1
abundance: few
d_gene: -
CDR3nt: TGCAGTGCTAAAGCATCTGGGGGCTCCTACAATGAGCAGTTCTTC
CDR3aa: CSAKASGGSYNEQFF

j_gene: TRBJ1-2
v_gene: TRBV5-1
abundance: many
d_gene: TRBD1
CDR3nt: TGCGCCAGCAGCAGTGGACAGGGAGCCAACTATGGCTACACCTTC
CDR3aa: CASSSGQGANYGYTF

j_gene: TRBJ2-1
v_gene: TRBV7-8
abundance: many
d_gene: TRBD2
CDR3nt: TGTGCCAGCAGCTTAGGGCGGGGGGGCAGCAATGAGCAGTTCTTC
CDR3aa: CASSLGRGGSNEQFF

j_gene: TRBJ2-7
v_gene: TRBV7-9
abundance: many
d_gene: -
CDR3nt: TGTGCCAGCAGCTTAATTCAGTGGGCGAGGGTCGAGCAGTACTTC
CDR3aa: CASSLIQWARVEQYF

j_gene: TRBJ2-3
v_gene: TRBV5-1
abundance: many
d_gene: TRBD2
CDR3nt: TGCGCCAGCAGCTGGGGGACTAGCGGGGAGGCAGATACGCAGTATTTT
CDR3aa: CASSWGTSGEADTQYF

j_gene: TRBJ1-1
v_gene: TRBV27
abundance: many
d_gene: TRBD1
CDR3nt: TGTGCCAGCAGTTTATCACGACAGGGGGCTAGGAACACTGAAGCTTTCTTT
CDR3aa: CASSLSRQGARNTEAFF

j_gene: TRBJ2-7
v_gene: TRBV30
abundance: many
d_gene: -
CDR3nt: TGTGCCTGGAGTACCCCCTCTGGATACGAGCAGTACTTC
CDR3aa: CAWSTPSGYEQYF

j_gene: TRBJ2-1
v_gene: TRBV5-1
abundance: many
d_gene: TRBD1
CDR3nt: TGCGCCAGCAGCTGGGACAGTTACGTTTACAATGAGCAGTTCTTC
CDR3aa: CASSWDSYVYNEQFF

j_gene: TRBJ1-2
v_gene: TRBV3-1
abundance: many
d_gene: -
CDR3nt: TGTGCCAGCAGCCAAGATAGCCCGTACTATGGCTACACCTTC
CDR3aa: CASSQDSPYYGYTF

j_gene: TRBJ1-1
v_gene: TRBV6-2/TRBV6-3
abundance: -
d_gene: -
CDR3nt: TGTGCCAGCAGTCCGCTCGGGGGGATAACCACTGAAGCTTTCTTT
CDR3aa: CASSPLGGITTEAFF

j_gene: TRBJ1-2
v_gene: TRBV5-1
abundance: -
d_gene: -
CDR3nt: TGCGCCAGCAGCTTGCGGACAACGAATGGCTACACCTTC
CDR3aa: CASSLRTTNGYTF

j_gene: TRBJ1-1
v_gene: TRBV7-8
abundance: many
d_gene: -
CDR3nt: TGTGCCAGCAGCTTGGGGACCCGCCTGAGCTTGACTGAAGCTTTCTTT
CDR3aa: CASSLGTRLSLTEAFF

j_gene: TRBJ2-3
v_gene: TRBV2
abundance: many
d_gene: -
CDR3nt: TGTGCCAGCAGTGAATGGGGACCTAACACAGATACGCAGTATTTT
CDR3aa: CASSEWGPNTDTQYF

j_gene: TRBJ2-3
v_gene: TRBV12-3/TRBV12-4
abundance: many
d_gene: TRBD2
CDR3nt: TGTGCCAGCAGTCTCCCGGGACTACGTACGCAGTATTTT
CDR3aa: CASSLPGLRTQYF

j_gene: TRBJ2-1
v_gene: TRBV11-2
abundance: many
d_gene: TRBD2
CDR3nt: TGTGCCAGCAGCTCGGAGGGACTAGCGGGAGGAAATGAGCAGTTCTTC
CDR3aa: CASSSEGLAGGNEQFF

j_gene: TRBJ2-5
v_gene: TRBV7-9
abundance: -
d_gene: TRBD2
CDR3nt: TGTGCCTGGGAGGGGCAGGGTCTTGGACAGACCCAGTACTTC
CDR3aa: CAWEGQGLGQTQYF

j_gene: TRBJ1-2
v_gene: TRBV19
abundance: -
d_gene: TRBD1
CDR3nt: TGTGCCAGTAGACGAGGTGGGACAGAATATGGCTACACCTTC
CDR3aa: CASRRGGTEYGYTF

j_gene: TRBJ2-5
v_gene: TRBV7-6
abundance: many
d_gene: TRBD1
CDR3nt: TGTGCCAGCAGCTTAGTGGGGGTACAGGGGGCTGGAGAGACCCAGTACTTC
CDR3aa: CASSLVGVQGAGETQYF

j_gene: TRBJ2-1
v_gene: TRBV20-1
abundance: many
d_gene: -
CDR3nt: TGCAGTGCTAGGCTTACTGGCAGCTCCTACAATGAGCAGTTCTTC
CDR3aa: CSARLTGSSYNEQFF

j_gene: TRBJ2-7
v_gene: TRBV19
abundance: many
d_gene: TRBD1
CDR3nt: TGTGCCAGTAGTGCGCGGGACAGGGGCTCCTACGAGCAGTACTTC
CDR3aa: CASSARDRGSYEQYF

j_gene: TRBJ2-1
v_gene: TRBV10-3
abundance: -
d_gene: -
CDR3nt: TGTGCCATCAGCTTACAGGGTTGGAATGAGCAGTTCTTC
CDR3aa: CAISLQGWNEQFF

j_gene: TRBJ1-1
v_gene: TRBV15
abundance: many
d_gene: -
CDR3nt: TGTGCCACCAGCAGAGAAACTTCGGGGGGCACTGAAGCTTTCTTT
CDR3aa: CATSRETSGGTEAFF

j_gene: TRBJ2-1
v_gene: TRBV4-2
abundance: -
d_gene: TRBD2
CDR3nt: TGTGCCAGCAGCCAAGTCGTGGCGGGGGGCGGTGAGCAGTTCTTC
CDR3aa: CASSQVVAGGGEQFF

j_gene: TRBJ1-5
v_gene: TRBV6-1
abundance: many
d_gene: -
CDR3nt: TGTGCCAGCAATGTGGGACAAGGGGTCAATCAGCCCCAGCATTTT
CDR3aa: CASNVGQGVNQPQHF

j_gene: TRBJ2-3
v_gene: TRBV5-1
abundance: many
d_gene: -
CDR3nt: TGCGCCAGCAGCTTGGCCGACGGGGCGCTCGATACGCAGTATTTT
CDR3aa: CASSLADGALDTQYF

j_gene: TRBJ2-5
v_gene: TRBV7-2
abundance: -
d_gene: -
CDR3nt: TGTGCCAGCAGCTTAGACTCAGCGGTGAAGTACTTC
CDR3aa: CASSLDSAVKYF

j_gene: TRBJ1-1
v_gene: TRBV20-1
abundance: many
d_gene: -
CDR3nt: TGCAGTGCTAGGAGCTACGGGGGGGTGAACACTGAAGCTTTCTTT
CDR3aa: CSARSYGGVNTEAFF

j_gene: TRBJ1-1
v_gene: TRBV6-2/TRBV6-3
abundance: few
d_gene: TRBD1
CDR3nt: TGTGCCAGCAGTCAACGACAGGGTATGGACACTGAAGCTTTCTTT
CDR3aa: CASSQRQGMDTEAFF

j_gene: TRBJ2-6
v_gene: TRBV19
abundance: -
d_gene: -
CDR3nt: TGTGCCAGTAAGGGACATTTCTCTGGGGCCAACGTCCTGACTTTC
CDR3aa: CASKGHFSGANVLTF

j_gene: TRBJ2-3
v_gene: TRBV7-6
abundance: -
d_gene: -
CDR3nt: TGTGCAAGCAGATTACTTCCGACCGCCGAGCTGGACAAGCTCGGCACAGATACGCAGTATTTT
CDR3aa: CASRLLPTAELDKLGTDTQYF

j_gene: TRBJ1-5
v_gene: TRBV6-1
abundance: many
d_gene: -
CDR3nt: TGTGCCAGCACATTCAGGACGGCCAGCAATCAGCCCCAGCATTTT
CDR3aa: CASTFRTASNQPQHF

j_gene: TRBJ2-1
v_gene: TRBV19
abundance: -
d_gene: TRBD2
CDR3nt: TGTGCCAGTAGTATAGCGACTAGCGGGGTTTCCTACAATGAGCAGTTCTTC
CDR3aa: CASSIATSGVSYNEQFF

j_gene: TRBJ2-1
v_gene: TRBV4-2
abundance: many
d_gene: TRBD2
CDR3nt: TGTGCCAGCAGCCAAGAGTGGGACTACCATGATGAGCAGTTCTTC
CDR3aa: CASSQEWDYHDEQFF

j_gene: TRBJ1-2
v_gene: TRBV29-1
abundance: once
d_gene: TRBD1
CDR3nt: TGCAGCGTTGGAGCGGGGACAGGATTTAACTATGGCTACACCTTC
CDR3aa: CSVGAGTGFNYGYTF

j_gene: TRBJ2-3
v_gene: TRBV7-3
abundance: many
d_gene: TRBD2
CDR3nt: TGTGCCAGCAGCTTAGGTGCGGGAGTGACAGATACGCAGTATTTT
CDR3aa: CASSLGAGVTDTQYF

j_gene: TRBJ2-6
v_gene: TRBV5-1
abundance: -
d_gene: TRBD1
CDR3nt: TGCGCCAGCAGCTTTGGAGACAGGGTGTCTGGGGCCAACGTCCTGACTTTC
CDR3aa: CASSFGDRVSGANVLTF

j_gene: TRBJ1-3
v_gene: TRBV3-1
abundance: -
d_gene: -
CDR3nt: TGTGCCAGCAGCCAGTATAGACCGATCTCTGGAAACACCATATATTTT
CDR3aa: CASSQYRPISGNTIYF

j_gene: TRBJ1-1
v_gene: TRBV5-1
abundance: many
d_gene: -
CDR3nt: TGCGCCAGCAGTGGGGGTACTGAAGCTTTCTTT
CDR3aa: CASSGGTEAFF

j_gene: TRBJ1-1
v_gene: TRBV10-1
abundance: -
d_gene: -
CDR3nt: TGCGCCAGCAGTGAGTCTGAGGTGCACACTGAAGCTTTCTTT
CDR3aa: CASSESEVHTEAFF

j_gene: TRBJ2-1
v_gene: TRBV18
abundance: -
d_gene: -
CDR3nt: TGTGCCAGCTCACCACCGCTAGCTGGTGAGCAGTTCTTC
CDR3aa: CASSPPLAGEQFF

j_gene: TRBJ2-6
v_gene: TRBV12-3/TRBV12-4
abundance: many
d_gene: -
CDR3nt: TGTGCCAGCAGCACAGGGTCGGACTCTGGGGCCAACGTCCTGACTTTC
CDR3aa: CASSTGSDSGANVLTF

j_gene: TRBJ2-3
v_gene: TRBV7-2
abundance: many
d_gene: -
CDR3nt: TGTGCCAGCAGCTTAGAGTTCTGGACAATGAAATATACTAGCACAGATACGCAGTATTTT
CDR3aa: CASSLEFWTMKYTSTDTQYF

j_gene: TRBJ2-1
v_gene: TRBV30
abundance: few
d_gene: -
CDR3nt: TGTGCCTGGAATACTAATCAGGAGTACTACAATGAGCAGTTCTTC
CDR3aa: CAWNTNQEYYNEQFF

j_gene: TRBJ2-7
v_gene: TRBV27
abundance: many
d_gene: TRBD1
CDR3nt: TGTGCCAGCAGAACCGGGACAGCCGAGCAGTACTTC
CDR3aa: CASRTGTAEQYF

j_gene: TRBJ2-2
v_gene: TRBV28
abundance: -
d_gene: -
CDR3nt: TGTGCCAGCAGTAGTTTGACAGGAGGTACCGGGGAGCTGTTTTTT
CDR3aa: CASSSLTGGTGELFF

j_gene: TRBJ1-1
v_gene: TRBV29-1
abundance: many
d_gene: -
CDR3nt: TGCAGCGTTAAACAGGGTGACTCTGAAGCTTTCTTT
CDR3aa: CSVKQGDSEAFF

j_gene: TRBJ2-1
v_gene: TRBV7-8
abundance: many
d_gene: TRBD1
CDR3nt: TGTGCCAGCAGCTTCCGGACAGGGAGCTACAATGAGCAGTTCTTC
CDR3aa: CASSFRTGSYNEQFF

j_gene: TRBJ2-1
v_gene: TRBV20-1
abundance: many
d_gene: -
CDR3nt: TGCAGTGCTAGAGTACGGGCGTACGCCGGGTCCTACAATGAGCAGTTCTTC
CDR3aa: CSARVRAYAGSYNEQFF

j_gene: TRBJ2-2
v_gene: TRBV7-2
abundance: -
d_gene: -
CDR3nt: TGTGCCAGCAGGGGGGGGGGGACAACGAACACCGGGGAGCTGTTTTTT
CDR3aa: CASRGGGTTNTGELFF